The 13 T cell receptor beta chains below all came from one sample that was sequenced in a study of T cell repertoires in cytomegalovirus infection. Antigens of these TCRs are unknown. MiXCR, applied by TCRdb to the reads, yields one record per CDR3 protein. The data hold around 100,000 distinct CDR3 sequences, with roughly a tenth observed a single time. Sample: PBMCs, sequenced either directly or after in vitro stimulation (not recorded which). Receptor source: a human donor in good health (CMV status not recorded). Some clones in this sample may be carry-over from other donors' samples.

The CDR3 nucleotides are TGTGCCAGCAACCTTAACACCGGGGAGCTGTTTTTT. Its translation: CASNLNTGELFF. The genes are TRBV7-9 and TRBJ2-2; D ambiguous. The germline V gene encodes CDR1 SEHNR and CDR2 FQNEAQ (reference sequence). V lost 7 bases and J 2 bases, leaving 5 bases between the germline ends. This CDR3 region has 12 residues.

This clonotype was seen ten or more times. The chain carries TRBV20-1 and TRBJ1-1; TRBD1 is a possible D gene (5 bases). Per germline, CDR1 DFQATT and CDR2 SNEGSKA (reference sequence). V dropped 0 bases and J dropped 1 base, with 18 bases sitting between them. This CDR3 is 17 amino acids long. The CDR3 sequence is CSARDHVWRQGNTEAFF. The CDR3 DNA sequence: TGCAGTGCTAGAGATCATGTGTGGAGGCAGGGGAACACTGAAGCTTTCTTT.

The CDR3 reads CASSPTHRGPGTEAFF. CDR3 in DNA: TGTGCCAGCAGCCCGACGCACAGGGGGCCGGGCACTGAAGCTTTCTTT. This rearrangement joins TRBV11-1 to TRBJ1-1; 9 nucleotides agree with TRBD1. The V gene end was trimmed by 5 bases and the J gene end by 4 bases; junction bases not matched to a gene: 11. Germline loops: CDR1 SGHAT, CDR2 FQDESV (reference sequence). The CDR3 is 16 residues long.

This clonotype was counted many times. J is TRBJ2-1 and V is TRBV7-9; 13 nucleotides line up with TRBD2. Germline V gene sequence: CDR1 SEHNR, CDR2 FQNEAQ (reference sequence). The CDR3 is 16 residues long. J gave up 9 bases and V 4 bases, and 9 bases lay outside the gene matches. The CDR3 DNA reads as TGTGCCAGCAGCTCCGGACTAGCGGGAGTAAATGTTGAGCAGTTCTTC. As protein: CASSSGLAGVNVEQFF.

This clonotype was recorded at least ten times. The chain joins TRBV7-2 to TRBJ1-2; a possible D gene is TRBD1 (6 bases). The CDR3 has 16 residues. V gave up 5 bases and J gave up 0 bases, with 16 bases separating them. Germline V gene data show CDR1 as SGHTA and CDR2 as FQGNSA. The CDR3, as DNA: TGTGCCAGCAGCGGACAGAGCCGGAGGCCTAACTATGGCTACACCTTC. This sequence encodes CASSGQSRRPNYGYTF.

The chain carries TRBV5-1 and TRBJ2-7; TRBD2 matches 10 bases. Germline assignment: CDR1 SGHRS and CDR2 YFSETQ. With V trimmed by 2 bases and J by 2 bases, 10 bases remained unmatched. CDR3 length: 17 residues. This CDR3 reads CASSLYLQREGPYEQYF. The CDR3 coding sequence is TGCGCCAGCAGCTTATATTTGCAGCGGGAGGGCCCCTACGAGCAGTACTTC.

This clonotype was counted between two and nine times. V usage is TRBV5-6 and J usage is TRBJ2-5; D remains unclear. CDR3 length: 16 residues. CDR1 is SGHDT and CDR2 is YYEEEE in the germline V gene. V was pared by 0 bases and J by 1 base, with 13 bases between. The DNA of the CDR3 is TGTGCCAGCAGCTTGGAAGGCCCGGCAGCCCAAGAGACCCAGTACTTC. Protein product: CASSLEGPAAQETQYF.

This clonotype came up a few times. V is TRBV15 and J is TRBJ2-3; 8 bases match TRBD2. Germline V gene lookup returns CDR1 LNHNV and CDR2 YYDKDF (reference sequence). The CDR3 is made up of 15 amino acids. The V and J ends lost 7 bases and 2 bases, in that order; junction bases with no gene match: 8. This CDR3 reads CATTPRGGTTDTQYF. The CDR3 nucleotides are TGTGCCACCACCCCCCGGGGGGGGACCACAGATACGCAGTATTTT.

In this sample, this clonotype turned up many times. The genes are TRBV7-2 and TRBJ1-2; D gene uncertain. Looked up from germline, CDR1 is SGHTA and CDR2 is FQGNSA. The CDR3 is 15 residues long. V shed 5 bases and J shed 5 bases, with 18 bases lying between them. The CDR3 is CASSPAEGGRYGYTF. CDR3 bases: TGTGCCAGCAGCCCCGCCGAGGGAGGGAGGTATGGCTACACCTTC.

This clonotype was seen at least ten times. CDR3 DNA: TGTGCCAAGAGACCGGGACAGGCTAATGAAAAACTGTTTTTT. Translated, it gives CAKRPGQANEKLFF. The V and J genes are TRBV2 and TRBJ1-4; 8 bases match TRBD1. Trimming removed 10 bases from V and 3 bases from J; junction bases left unmatched: 7. The length of the CDR3 is 14 residues. In germline, CDR1 is SNHLY, CDR2 FYNNEI.

This clonotype was counted a few times. V usage is TRBV6-6 and J usage is TRBJ2-3, with D unclear. Trimming left V 6 bases short and J 5 bases short, with 3 bases between. The CDR3 extends over 10 amino acids. Germline loops: CDR1 MNHNY, CDR2 SVGAGI (reference sequence). Here the CDR3 reads CASRQDTQYF. As DNA, the CDR3 is TGTGCCAGCAGACAAGATACGCAGTATTTT.

The table lists this clonotype with a few counts. The CDR3 nucleotides are TGTGCCACCAGTGACAACAGGCCAAATTCACCCCTCCACTTT. It specifies CATSDNRPNSPLHF. This chain links TRBV24-1 with TRBJ1-6; D may be TRBD1 (5 bases). This CDR3 comprises 14 residues. Trimming took off 4 bases at V and 7 bases at J, with 10 bases between the two ends. In germline, CDR1 is KGHDR, CDR2 SFDVKD.

V gene TRBV4-3 combines with J gene TRBJ1-2; D may be TRBD1 (6 bases). The CDR3 length is 14 residues. V dropped 0 bases and J dropped 5 bases, with 10 bases sitting between them. Germline V gives CDR1 LGHNA, CDR2 YSLEER. CDR3 bases: TGCGCCAGCAGCCAAGAGGAGGGGGGGTATGGCTACACCTTC. Translation gives CASSQEEGGYGYTF.